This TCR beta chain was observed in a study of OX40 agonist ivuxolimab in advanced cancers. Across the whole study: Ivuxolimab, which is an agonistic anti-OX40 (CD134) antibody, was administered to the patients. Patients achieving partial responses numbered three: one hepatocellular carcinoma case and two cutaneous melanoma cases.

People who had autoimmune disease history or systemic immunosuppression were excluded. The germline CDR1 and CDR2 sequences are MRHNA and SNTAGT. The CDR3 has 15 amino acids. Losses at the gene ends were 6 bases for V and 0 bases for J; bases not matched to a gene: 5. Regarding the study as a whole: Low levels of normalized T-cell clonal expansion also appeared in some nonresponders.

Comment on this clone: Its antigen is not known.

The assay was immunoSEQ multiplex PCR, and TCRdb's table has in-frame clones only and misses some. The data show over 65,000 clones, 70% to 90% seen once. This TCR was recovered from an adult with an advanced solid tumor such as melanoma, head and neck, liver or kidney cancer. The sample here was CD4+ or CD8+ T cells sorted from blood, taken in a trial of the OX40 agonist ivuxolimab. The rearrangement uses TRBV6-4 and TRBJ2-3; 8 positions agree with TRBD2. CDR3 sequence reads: CASRRLATSTDTQYF. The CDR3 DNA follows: TGTGCCAGCAGGCGACTAGCGACTAGCACAGATACGCAGTATTTT.